This T cell receptor beta chain is drawn from a study of identical twins. TCRdb re-called the 5' RACE reads with MiXCR, one entry per CDR3 protein. The data show roughly 500,000 distinct CDR3 sequences, about 20% seen once. This clonotype was counted only a few times. The germline gives CDR1 DFQATT, CDR2 SNEGSKA (reference sequence). The ends lost 5 bases at V and 6 bases at J; junction bases unmatched: 9. The CDR3 totals 14 residues. The sample was also linked to a second study, of T cells expressing NK-cell markers.

The TCR sequence derives from a woman aged 18-29 years in good health. J is TRBJ2-1 and V is TRBV20-1; 8 bases agree with TRBD2. Sequencing used CD4+ T cells sorted from blood. The CDR3 nucleotides are TGCAGTGCTCTTACTAGCGGTCTGGGCAATGAGCAGTTCTTC. Its protein product is CSALTSGLGNEQFF.